This T cell receptor (beta chain) was recovered during a study of blood T cells in healthy people across ages. V lost 1 base and J 3 bases, leaving 9 bases between the germline ends. The CDR3 has 15 amino acids. Germline values: CDR1 MNHEY, CDR2 SVGEGT. A second PCR of about 7 to 12 cycles used a sample-barcoded 5' primer and a J-beta primer mix. Each CDR3 protein gets one entry after TCRdb re-called the 5' RACE reads with MiXCR. Among 950,000 to 1,200,000 distinct CDR3 sequences listed, around two fifths were seen once. Sequenced: blood. This chain joins TRBV6-2 or TRBV6-3 and TRBJ2-2, with a weak D call TRBD1 (6 bases). This receptor was taken from a man in his late teens or twenties in good health. CDR3 bases: TGTGCCAGCAGTTACTACAGGGTGGACACCGGGGAGCTGTTTTTT. Translating gives CASSYYRVDTGELFF.